The 30 T cell receptor beta chains in this list originate from one sample, sequenced in a study of blood T cell repertoires in COVID-19. The protocol was immunoSEQ multiplex PCR, while the TCRdb copy is restricted to in-frame clones and leaves out a portion. The table has about 250,000 clones, 83% seen once. Material for sequencing was peripheral blood. These receptors originate from a human donor in a cohort sampled during active COVID-19.

The genes are TRBV20-1 and TRBJ2-4; D gene uncertain. This CDR3 is built from 15 residues. V lost 3 bases and J 0 bases, leaving 12 bases between the germline ends. The germline gives CDR1 DFQATT, CDR2 SNEGSKA (reference sequence). The DNA for the CDR3 is TGCAGTGCTAGTAGAGAGGCACTAGCCAAAAACATTCAGTACTTC. Translating gives CSASREALAKNIQYF.

This clone was seen at least ten times. This chain uses TRBV2 with TRBJ1-1; D is undetermined. Germline loops: CDR1 SNHLY, CDR2 FYNNEI. The CDR3 runs 13 residues. Trimming removed 1 base from V and 4 bases from J, with 7 bases in between. CDR3 residues: CASSEGLSTEAFF. The CDR3 DNA reads as TGTGCCAGCAGTGAAGGTTTGAGCACTGAAGCTTTCTTT.

This rearrangement joins TRBV5-1 to TRBJ1-2; 8 bases line up with TRBD1. The CDR3 is made up of 17 amino acids. The ends lost 4 bases at V and 0 bases at J; junction bases unmatched: 11. Germline CDR1 SGHRS, CDR2 YFSETQ. CDR3 loop: CASSTGTGAPTNYGYTF. CDR3 DNA sequence: TGCGCCAGCAGCACCGGGACAGGTGCCCCTACTAACTATGGCTACACCTTC.

The chain couples TRBV10-3 to TRBJ1-6; the D gene is possibly TRBD1 (5 bases). The CDR3 contains 14 residues. CDR1 is ENHRY and CDR2 is SYGVKD in the germline V gene. The ends were cut back, 6 bases at V and 5 bases at J, with 11 bases in the middle. CDR3 DNA: TGTGCCATCAGGGACATGATTAATAATTCACCCCTCCACTTT. Translated: CAIRDMINNSPLHF.

This clone came up a few times. The chain recombines TRBV7-9 with TRBJ2-3; no reliable D call. Germline CDR1 and CDR2: SEHNR and FQNEAQ (reference sequence). The CDR3 totals 13 residues. V dropped 1 base and J dropped 4 bases, with 6 bases sitting between them. The CDR3 DNA sequence: TGTGCCAGCAGCTTAGTATCGGCAGATACGCAGTATTTT. It encodes CASSLVSADTQYF.

V is TRBV5-4 and J is TRBJ2-2, with 9 bases aligning to TRBD1. The CDR3 totals 15 residues. The ends lost 4 bases at V and 4 bases at J; junction bases unmatched: 5. Germline V CDR1 and CDR2: SGHNT, YYREEE (reference sequence). CDR3 loop: CASSPGTGSTGELFF. As DNA, the CDR3 is TGTGCCAGCAGCCCCGGGACAGGGAGCACCGGGGAGCTGTTTTTT.

The rearrangement uses TRBV9 and TRBJ1-2; the D is unclear. Germline V gene data show CDR1 as SGDLS and CDR2 as YYNGEE. This CDR3 has 13 amino acids. With 3 bases removed from V and 7 bases from J, the gap between germline ends came to 13 bases. The CDR3 DNA reads as TGTGCCAGCAGCGCTGGTTCTTCGGGTGGCTACACCTTC. Amino acids: CASSAGSSGGYTF.

This chain uses TRBV7-9 with TRBJ2-2; TRBD1 matches 10 bases. The CDR3 length is 15 residues. In germline, CDR1 is SEHNR, CDR2 FQNEAQ (reference sequence). J gave up 4 bases and V 8 bases, and 7 bases lay outside the gene matches. CDR3 protein: CASFTGTGATGELFF. The CDR3 region has the DNA TGTGCCAGCTTTACCGGGACAGGGGCCACCGGGGAGCTGTTTTTT.

CDR3 in amino acids: CASSPGGDTGQPQHF. For the CDR3, the DNA is TGTGCCAGTAGTCCGGGGGGGGACACAGGGCAGCCCCAGCATTTT. The V and J genes are TRBV19 and TRBJ1-5; perhaps TRBD1 as D (6 bases). Germline-derived CDR1 and CDR2 are LNHDA and SQIVND (reference sequence). The CDR3 has 15 amino acids. Trimming cost V 5 bases and J 7 bases, with 18 bases left between them.

The chain carries TRBV7-2 and TRBJ1-2; the D gene is possibly TRBD1 (6 bases). Germline lookup yields CDR1 SGHTA and CDR2 FQGNSA. The ends were cut back, 3 bases at V and 8 bases at J, with 13 bases in the middle. The length of the CDR3 is 13 residues. This CDR3 is CASSLLSGVGYTF. The CDR3 DNA sequence: TGTGCCAGCAGCTTGTTATCAGGGGTAGGCTACACCTTC.

This clone occurred once. The chain joins TRBV30 to TRBJ1-5; 7 bases line up with TRBD1. The CDR3 sequence is 15 residues long. With 3 bases clipped from V and 0 bases from J, the junction kept 5 bases outside the gene matches. Germline loops: CDR1 GTSNPN, CDR2 SVGIG (reference sequence). The CDR3 is CAWSLRDSSNQPQHF. The CDR3 nucleotides read TGTGCCTGGAGCCTCCGGGACAGTAGCAATCAGCCCCAGCATTTT.

The rearrangement uses TRBV11-2 and TRBJ2-1; D is possibly TRBD2 (5 bases). Trimming removed 1 base from V and 8 bases from J, with 15 bases in between. CDR1 is SGHAT, CDR2 FQNNGV, per germline. The CDR3 sequence is 15 residues long. The CDR3 coding sequence is TGTGCCAGCAGCTTAGGAAGGCGGAGGAACGATGAGCAGTTCTTC. Its translation is CASSLGRRRNDEQFF.

The V and J genes are TRBV9 and TRBJ2-1, with 8 positions matching TRBD2. V gave up 4 bases and J gave up 6 bases; unmatched junction bases: 9. Germline V gene data show CDR1 as SGDLS and CDR2 as YYNGEE. This CDR3 region has 15 residues. CDR3 sequence: CASSKGRGGINEQFF. The CDR3 DNA reads as TGTGCCAGCAGCAAGGGGCGCGGGGGGATCAATGAGCAGTTCTTC.

This clone turned up a few times. V is TRBV11-1 and J is TRBJ2-3; D not resolved. The germline gives CDR1 SGHAT, CDR2 FQDESV (reference sequence). The V end was cut by 6 bases, the J end by 2 bases, with 12 bases between. CDR3 length: 14 amino acids. CDR3 in DNA: TGTGCCAGCAGGGTCATGGGCTCCACAGATACGCAGTATTTT. It yields the protein CASRVMGSTDTQYF.

The chain uses TRBV21-1 and TRBJ2-1; TRBD2 reflects the table's D call only, with no check against the DNA. TRBV21-1 is listed as a pseudogene. The length of the CDR3 is 16 residues. CDR3 residues: CASSKEGTKHYNEQFF. In DNA form, the CDR3 reads TGTGCCAGCAGCAAAGAAGGGACTAAACACTACAATGAGCAGTTCTTC.

This sequence joins TRBV6-4 and TRBJ2-2, with 13 bases that match TRBD2. Losses at the gene ends were 6 bases for V and 4 bases for J; bases not matched to a gene: 14. The CDR3 spans 19 residues. The V gene's germline CDR1 is MRHNA and CDR2 SNTAGT. The CDR3 here is CASSQKLAGGNTATGELFF. CDR3 DNA: TGTGCCAGCAGCCAAAAACTAGCGGGAGGGAATACTGCCACCGGGGAGCTGTTTTTT.

In this sample, this clone turned up once. The chain combines TRBV29-1 with TRBJ2-2; D may be TRBD2 (5 bases). Germline CDR1 and CDR2: SQVTM and ANQGSEA. The V gene lost 7 bases and the J gene lost 7 bases, with 13 bases spanning the gap. This CDR3 region has 12 residues. The CDR3 region has the DNA TGCAGCGGCTCCGGGGTAAACGGGGAGCTGTTTTTT. Translating it yields CSGSGVNGELFF.

The J gene is TRBJ1-6, the V gene TRBV19; D gene uncertain. Trimming shortened V by 5 bases and J by 6 bases, and 14 bases separated the two germline ends. Germline V gives CDR1 LNHDA, CDR2 SQIVND (reference sequence). This CDR3 comprises 15 residues. The CDR3 here is CASSSFRSGNSPLHF. The CDR3 bases are TGTGCCAGTAGTTCTTTTCGGAGCGGTAATTCACCCCTCCACTTT.

The rearrangement links TRBV30 to TRBJ1-3, with D hard to call. The germline V gene has CDR1 GTSNPN and CDR2 SVGIG (reference sequence). Trimming removed 5 bases at V and 0 bases at J, with 20 bases between. This CDR3 region has 17 residues. As DNA, the CDR3 is TGTGCCTGGTCTCCACCCTGGGAGACGATCTCTGGAAACACCATATATTTT. Residues: CAWSPPWETISGNTIYF.

The rearrangement joins TRBV11-2 to TRBJ2-7; 8 nucleotides agree with TRBD1. CDR1 is SGHAT and CDR2 is FQNNGV in the germline V gene. This CDR3 comprises 15 residues. Germline trimming cut 7 bases from V and 5 bases from J; bases unmatched to any gene: 13. The CDR3: CASNIPPGGRDEQYF. The CDR3 DNA reads as TGTGCCAGCAACATACCCCCAGGGGGCCGTGACGAGCAGTACTTC. Looking up the rest from reference TRBV11-2 and TRBJ2-7 gives the full variable domain: EAGVAQSPRYKIIEKRQSVAFWCNPISGHATLYWYQQILGQGPKLLIQFQNNGVVDDSQLPKDRFSAERLKGVDSTLKIQPAKLEDSAVYLCASNIPPGGRDEQYFGPGTRLTVT.

On this clone: It is unclear where the CDR3 begins or ends on the DNA, so no DNA is shown, and the CDR3 is as TCRdb lists it. The J gene is TRBJ2-1, the V gene TRBV7-2; TRBD2 was called by the table and not checked on the DNA. The length of the CDR3 is 15 amino acids, counting both ends. The germline gives CDR1 SGHTA, CDR2 FQGNSA. CDR3 residues: CASSPRVGGGSPKFF.

The chain employs TRBV6-5 and TRBJ1-5; 7 bases are shared with TRBD1. The V gene's germline CDR1 is MNHEY and CDR2 SVGAGI. This CDR3 is built from 15 residues. The trim removed 2 bases at V and 2 bases at J, leaving 3 bases unmatched. The CDR3 loop reads CASSYDRAGNQPQHF. The CDR3, as DNA: TGTGCCAGCAGTTACGACAGGGCGGGCAATCAGCCCCAGCATTTT.

This chain connects TRBV6-1 to TRBJ2-7, with 7 bases identical to TRBD2. This CDR3 has 14 residues. Trimming took 1 base from V and 5 from J; bases not matched to a gene: 5. Germline CDR1 is MNHNS and CDR2 is SASEGT. The CDR3 here is CASSEVSGRDEQYF. The DNA of the CDR3 is TGTGCCAGCAGTGAAGTATCGGGGAGGGACGAGCAGTACTTC.

V is TRBV24-1 and J is TRBJ2-7; 7 nucleotides align to TRBD1. V shed 3 bases, J shed 6 bases, and the junction held 7 bases outside the gene matches. This CDR3 is 14 amino acids long. Germline V gene data show CDR1 as KGHDR and CDR2 as SFDVKD. The CDR3 DNA follows: TGTGCCACCAGTGATCCACGACAGGGCGGCGAGCAGTACTTC. Protein sequence: CATSDPRQGGEQYF.

The rearrangement joins TRBV19 to TRBJ1-2; D is perhaps TRBD1 (5 bases). V lost 7 bases and J lost 4, with 19 bases in between. This CDR3 region has 15 residues. Germline CDR1 and CDR2: LNHDA and SQIVND (reference sequence). In nucleotides, the CDR3 is TGTGCCAGTACCACTCTCGGGCAGGGCTTCTATGGCTACACCTTC. As protein: CASTTLGQGFYGYTF.

The rearrangement links TRBV6-5 to TRBJ1-6; D perhaps matches TRBD1 (5 bases). The V end lost 6 bases, the J end lost 8 bases, and 8 bases lay between the germline ends. The germline gives CDR1 MNHEY, CDR2 SVGAGI. CDR3 length: 12 residues. The DNA for the CDR3 is TGTGCCAGCAGCTTCAGGGATTCACCCCTCCACTTT. It translates to CASSFRDSPLHF.

The CDR3 region has the DNA TGTGCTAGTGGTCCGGGACAGGTACAAGAGACCCAGTACTTC. Protein: CASGPGQVQETQYF. The chain combines TRBV12-5 with TRBJ2-5, with TRBD1 matching 8 bases. In germline, CDR1 is LGHNT, CDR2 FRNRAP. The CDR3 runs 14 residues. The V gene end was trimmed by 5 bases and the J gene end by 2 bases; junction bases not matched to a gene: 4.

This clone came up a few times. This chain links TRBV24-1 with TRBJ2-1, with D possibly TRBD1 on 6 matching bases. V was pared by 6 bases and J by 5 bases, with 16 bases between. This CDR3 has 15 amino acids. The V gene's germline CDR1 is KGHDR and CDR2 SFDVKD. The CDR3 region is CATSPTGFQNNEQFF. The CDR3 DNA is TGTGCCACCAGTCCCACAGGGTTCCAAAACAATGAGCAGTTCTTC.

The chain links TRBV7-2 to TRBJ2-3, with D perhaps matching TRBD2 (5 bases). With 4 bases removed from V and 4 bases from J, the gap between germline ends came to 9 bases. CDR1 is SGHTA, CDR2 FQGNSA, per germline. The CDR3 consists of 13 residues. The CDR3 spells CASSSSWSDTQYF. DNA for the CDR3: TGTGCCAGCAGCTCTAGCTGGTCAGATACGCAGTATTTT.

The gene calls are TRBV29-1 and TRBJ2-1, with 7 positions matching TRBD2. CDR3 length: 15 residues. Germline loops: CDR1 SQVTM, CDR2 ANQGSEA. Trimming at V came to 1 base and at J to 4 bases, leaving 7 bases not matched to a gene. The CDR3 nucleotides read TGCAGCGTTGAAGCGCCACTAGCGCCTTACAATGAGCAGTTCTTC. Translated: CSVEAPLAPYNEQFF.